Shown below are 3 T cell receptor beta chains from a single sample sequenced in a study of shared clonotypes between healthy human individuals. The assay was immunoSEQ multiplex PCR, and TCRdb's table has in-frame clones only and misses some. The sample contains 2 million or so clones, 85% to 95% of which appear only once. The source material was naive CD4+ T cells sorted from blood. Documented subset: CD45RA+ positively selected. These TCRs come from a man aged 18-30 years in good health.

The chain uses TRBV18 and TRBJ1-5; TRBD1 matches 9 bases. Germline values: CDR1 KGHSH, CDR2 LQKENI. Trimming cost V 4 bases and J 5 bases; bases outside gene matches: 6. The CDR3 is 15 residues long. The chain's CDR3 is CASSLGTGWDQPQHF. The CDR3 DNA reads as TGTGCCAGCTCACTGGGGACAGGGTGGGATCAGCCCCAGCATTTT. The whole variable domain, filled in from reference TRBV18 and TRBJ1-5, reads NAGVMQNPRHLVRRRGQEARLRCSPMKGHSHVYWYRQLPEEGLKFMVYLQKENIIDESGMPKERFSAEFPKEGPSILRIQQVVRGDSAAYFCASSLGTGWDQPQHFGDGTRLSIL.

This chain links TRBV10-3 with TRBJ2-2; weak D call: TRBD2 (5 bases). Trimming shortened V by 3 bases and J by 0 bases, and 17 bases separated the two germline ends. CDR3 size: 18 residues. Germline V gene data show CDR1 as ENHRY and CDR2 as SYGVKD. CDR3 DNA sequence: TGTGCCATCAGTGAACGGGGAACCTCGGACTCGAACACCGGGGAGCTGTTTTTT. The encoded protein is CAISERGTSDSNTGELFF.

The CDR3 sequence: CAISDGQGRQPQHF. In DNA form, the CDR3 reads TGTGCCATCAGTGATGGACAGGGCCGTCAGCCCCAGCATTTT. The V and J genes are TRBV10-3 and TRBJ1-5; 8 positions match TRBD1. J gave up 6 bases and V 3 bases, and 4 bases lay outside the gene matches. The germline V gene encodes CDR1 ENHRY and CDR2 SYGVKD. The CDR3 covers 14 residues.